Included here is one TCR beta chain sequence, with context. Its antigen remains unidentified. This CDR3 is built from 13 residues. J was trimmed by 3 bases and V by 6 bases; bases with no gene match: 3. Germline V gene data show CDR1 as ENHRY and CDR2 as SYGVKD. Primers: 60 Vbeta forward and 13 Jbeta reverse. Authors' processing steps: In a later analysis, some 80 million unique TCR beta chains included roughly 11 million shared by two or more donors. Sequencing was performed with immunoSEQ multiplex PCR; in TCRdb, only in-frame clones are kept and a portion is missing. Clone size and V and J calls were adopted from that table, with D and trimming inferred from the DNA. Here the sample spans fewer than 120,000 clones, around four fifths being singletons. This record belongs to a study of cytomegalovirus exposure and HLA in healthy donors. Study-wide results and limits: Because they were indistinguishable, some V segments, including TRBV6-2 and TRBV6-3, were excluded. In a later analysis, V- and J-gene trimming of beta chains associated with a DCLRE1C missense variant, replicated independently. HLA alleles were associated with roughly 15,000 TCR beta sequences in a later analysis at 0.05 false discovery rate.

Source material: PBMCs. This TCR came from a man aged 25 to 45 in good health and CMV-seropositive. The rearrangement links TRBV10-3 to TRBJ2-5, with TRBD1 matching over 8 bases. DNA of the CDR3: TGTGCCATCAGCGACAGGGGAAAAGAGACCCAGTACTTC. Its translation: CAISDRGKETQYF.